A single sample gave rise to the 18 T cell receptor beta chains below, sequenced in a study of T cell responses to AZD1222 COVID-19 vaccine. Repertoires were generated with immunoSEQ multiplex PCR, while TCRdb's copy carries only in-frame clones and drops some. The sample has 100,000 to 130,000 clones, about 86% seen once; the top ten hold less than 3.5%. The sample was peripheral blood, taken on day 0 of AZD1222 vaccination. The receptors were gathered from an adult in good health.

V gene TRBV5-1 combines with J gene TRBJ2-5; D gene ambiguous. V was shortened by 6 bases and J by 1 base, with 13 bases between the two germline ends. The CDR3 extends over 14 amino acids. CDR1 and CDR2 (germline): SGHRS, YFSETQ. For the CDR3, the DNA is TGCGCCAGCACAGATCGGTCGGGCCAAGAGACCCAGTACTTC. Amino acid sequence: CASTDRSGQETQYF. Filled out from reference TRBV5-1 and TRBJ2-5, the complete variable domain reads KAGVTQTPRYLIKTRGQQVTLSCSPISGHRSVSWYQQTPGQGLQFLFEYFSETQRNKGNFPGRFSGRQFSNSRSEMNVSTLELGDSALYLCASTDRSGQETQYFGPGTRLLVL.

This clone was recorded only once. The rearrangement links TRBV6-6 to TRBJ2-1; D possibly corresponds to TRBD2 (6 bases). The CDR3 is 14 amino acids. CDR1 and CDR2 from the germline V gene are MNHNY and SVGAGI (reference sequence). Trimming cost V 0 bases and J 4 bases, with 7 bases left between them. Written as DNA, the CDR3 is TGTGCCAGCAGTTACTCGGGAGGTTACAATGAGCAGTTCTTC. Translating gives CASSYSGGYNEQFF.

This CDR3 reads CASSSSSDRLYGYTF. The CDR3 nucleotides are TGTGCCAGCAGTTCCTCATCTGACAGGCTCTATGGCTACACCTTC. This chain connects TRBV28 to TRBJ1-2; possible D gene TRBD1, 6 bases. This CDR3 contains 15 residues. V lost 4 bases, J lost 4 bases, and 16 bases lay in between. The germline gives CDR1 MDHEN, CDR2 SYDVKM.

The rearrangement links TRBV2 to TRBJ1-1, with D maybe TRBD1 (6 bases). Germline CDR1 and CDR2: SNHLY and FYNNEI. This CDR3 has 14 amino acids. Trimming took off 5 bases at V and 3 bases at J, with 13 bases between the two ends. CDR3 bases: TGTGCCAGCAGTCCGGGGGGGGCTTACACTGAAGCTTTCTTT. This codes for CASSPGGAYTEAFF.

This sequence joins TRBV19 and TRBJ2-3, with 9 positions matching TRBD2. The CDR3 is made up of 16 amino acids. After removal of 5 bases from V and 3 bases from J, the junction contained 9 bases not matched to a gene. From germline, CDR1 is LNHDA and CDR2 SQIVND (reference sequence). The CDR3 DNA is TGTGCCAGTAGTGCCGGGGGAGCGGGGGGTACAGATACGCAGTATTTT. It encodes CASSAGGAGGTDTQYF.

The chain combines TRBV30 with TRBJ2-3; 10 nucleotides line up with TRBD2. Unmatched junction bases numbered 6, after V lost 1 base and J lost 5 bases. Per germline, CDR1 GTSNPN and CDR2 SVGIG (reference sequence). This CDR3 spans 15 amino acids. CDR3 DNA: TGTGCCTGGAGTGCCAGCGGGGGGGCCAGAGATACGCAGTATTTT. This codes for CAWSASGGARDTQYF. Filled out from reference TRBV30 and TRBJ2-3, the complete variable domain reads SQTIHQWPATLVQPVGSPLSLECTVEGTSNPNLYWYRQAAGRGLQLLFYSVGIGQISSEVPQNLSASRPQDRQFILSSKKLLLSDSGFYLCAWSASGGARDTQYFGPGTRLTVL.

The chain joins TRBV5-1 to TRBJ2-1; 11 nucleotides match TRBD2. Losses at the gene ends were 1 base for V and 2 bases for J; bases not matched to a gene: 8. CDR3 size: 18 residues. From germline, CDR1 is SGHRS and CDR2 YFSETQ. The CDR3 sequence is CASSLWLAGGSPYNEQFF. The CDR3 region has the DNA TGCGCCAGCAGCTTGTGGCTAGCGGGGGGCTCTCCCTACAATGAGCAGTTCTTC.

The CDR3 here is CSVEDRGGQAKAFF. The CDR3 bases are TGCAGCGTTGAAGATCGTGGGGGCCAGGCGAAAGCTTTCTTT. The rearrangement joins TRBV29-1 to TRBJ1-1; a weak D match, TRBD1 (6 bases). The CDR3 is made up of 14 amino acids. V lost 0 bases to trimming and J lost 9 bases, with 17 bases between them. Germline assignment: CDR1 SQVTM and CDR2 ANQGSEA.

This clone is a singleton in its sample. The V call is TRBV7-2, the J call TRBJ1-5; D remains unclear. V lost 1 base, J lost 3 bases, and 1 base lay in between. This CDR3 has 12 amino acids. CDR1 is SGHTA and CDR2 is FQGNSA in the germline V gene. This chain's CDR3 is CASSLVNQPQHF. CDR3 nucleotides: TGTGCCAGCAGCTTAGTCAATCAGCCCCAGCATTTT.

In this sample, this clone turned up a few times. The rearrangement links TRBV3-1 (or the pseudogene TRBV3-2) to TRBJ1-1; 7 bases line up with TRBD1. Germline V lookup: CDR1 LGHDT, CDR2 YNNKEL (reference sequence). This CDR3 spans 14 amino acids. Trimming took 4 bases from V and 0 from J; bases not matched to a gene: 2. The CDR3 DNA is TGTGCCAGCAGCCCAACAGGGGTGAACACTGAAGCTTTCTTT. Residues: CASSPTGVNTEAFF.

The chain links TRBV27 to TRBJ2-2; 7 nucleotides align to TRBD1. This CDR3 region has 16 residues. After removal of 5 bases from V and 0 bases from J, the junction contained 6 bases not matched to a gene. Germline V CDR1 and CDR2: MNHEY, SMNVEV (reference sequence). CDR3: CASSLHRGTNTGELFF. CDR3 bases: TGTGCCAGCAGTCTCCACAGGGGAACGAACACCGGGGAGCTGTTTTTT.

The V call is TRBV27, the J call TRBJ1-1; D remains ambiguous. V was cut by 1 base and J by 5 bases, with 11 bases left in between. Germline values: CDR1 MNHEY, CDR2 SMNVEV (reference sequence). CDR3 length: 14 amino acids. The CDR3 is CASSLWVSATEAFF. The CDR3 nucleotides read TGTGCCAGCAGTTTATGGGTGAGTGCGACTGAAGCTTTCTTT.

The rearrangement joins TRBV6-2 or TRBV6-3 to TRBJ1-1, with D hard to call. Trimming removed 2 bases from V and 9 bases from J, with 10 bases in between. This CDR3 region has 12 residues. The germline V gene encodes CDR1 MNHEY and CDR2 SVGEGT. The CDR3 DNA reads TGTGCCAGCAGTTACATCGGGGAGAAAGCTTTCTTT. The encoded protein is CASSYIGEKAFF.

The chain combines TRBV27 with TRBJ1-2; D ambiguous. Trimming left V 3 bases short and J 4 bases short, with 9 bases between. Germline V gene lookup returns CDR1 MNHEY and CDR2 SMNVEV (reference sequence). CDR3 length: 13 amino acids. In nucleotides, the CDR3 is TGTGCCAGCAGTTTCGGGGAGGGCTATGGCTACACCTTC. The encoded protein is CASSFGEGYGYTF.

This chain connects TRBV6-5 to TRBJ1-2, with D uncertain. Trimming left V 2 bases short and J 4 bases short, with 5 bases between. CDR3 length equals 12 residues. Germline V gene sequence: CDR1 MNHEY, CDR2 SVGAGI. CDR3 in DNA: TGTGCCAGCAGTTACGACGGCTATGGCTACACCTTC. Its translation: CASSYDGYGYTF.

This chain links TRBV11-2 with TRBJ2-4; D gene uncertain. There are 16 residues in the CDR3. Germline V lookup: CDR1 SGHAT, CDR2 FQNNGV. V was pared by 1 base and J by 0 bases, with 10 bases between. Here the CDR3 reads CASSLVAGVAKNIQYF. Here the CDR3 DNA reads TGTGCCAGCAGCTTAGTGGCAGGCGTAGCCAAAAACATTCAGTACTTC.

CDR3 bases: TGTGCCAGCAGCTTGGAAATAGCGGTGGACGAGCAGTACTTC. Translating it yields CASSLEIAVDEQYF. The chain employs TRBV5-4 and TRBJ2-7; D may be TRBD2 (6 bases). Germline CDR1 and CDR2: SGHNT and YYREEE (reference sequence). This CDR3 has 14 amino acids. Deletions cut 0 bases from V and 5 bases from J, with 12 bases between.

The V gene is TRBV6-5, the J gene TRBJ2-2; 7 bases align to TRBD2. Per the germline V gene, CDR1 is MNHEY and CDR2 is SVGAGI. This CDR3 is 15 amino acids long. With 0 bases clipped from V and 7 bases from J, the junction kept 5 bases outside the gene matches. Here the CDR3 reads CASSYSSGGVGELFF. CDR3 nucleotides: TGTGCCAGCAGTTACTCGAGTGGGGGGGTCGGGGAGCTGTTTTTT.